Below are 32 T cell receptor beta chains sequenced from a single sample in a study of cytomegalovirus exposure and HLA in healthy donors (dated by TCRdb to about 2017). To prepare the library, the immunoSEQ multiplex PCR assay was applied. For the multiplex PCR, a mixture combining 60 forward primers for TCR Vbeta segments and 13 reverse primers for TCR Jbeta segments was used. Imported from immuneACCESS, the table was reduced by TCRdb to in-frame sequences with V and J called. These copies leave out some clones; in studies compared against another copy, an unresolved V gene accounts for under half, and the cause of the remainder is not known. Recorded for this sample are 120,000 to 150,000 clones; approximately 68% of them occurred a single time. Over 2% of the sample is held by the ten biggest clonotypes. Sample: PBMCs. The receptors originated from a man aged 35 to 55 in good health and CMV-seronegative.

The chain joins TRBV30 to TRBJ2-3; TRBD2 agrees at 9 bases. The CDR3 consists of 14 residues. Per the germline V gene, CDR1 is GTSNPN and CDR2 is SVGIG (reference sequence). V was pared by 3 bases and J by 3 bases, with 4 bases of the junction left unmatched. This chain's CDR3 is CAWSGREGTDTQYF. The DNA for the CDR3 is TGTGCCTGGAGCGGGCGGGAGGGGACAGATACGCAGTATTTT. Full variable domain (missing parts from reference TRBV30 and TRBJ2-3): SQTIHQWPATLVQPVGSPLSLECTVEGTSNPNLYWYRQAAGRGLQLLFYSVGIGQISSEVPQNLSASRPQDRQFILSSKKLLLSDSGFYLCAWSGREGTDTQYFGPGTRLTVL.

The V gene is TRBV5-4, the J gene TRBJ1-2, with 8 positions matching TRBD1. After removal of 2 bases from V and 5 bases from J, the junction contained 8 bases not matched to a gene. The CDR3 runs 15 residues. In germline, CDR1 is SGHNT, CDR2 YYREEE (reference sequence). CDR3 bases: TGTGCCAGCAGCTTACGGACAGGGTCGCCGTATGGCTACACCTTC. The encoded protein is CASSLRTGSPYGYTF.

This chain uses TRBV10-3 with TRBJ2-7; TRBD2 agrees at 9 bases. Trimming cost V 7 bases and J 2 bases; bases outside gene matches: 12. CDR1 is ENHRY and CDR2 is SYGVKD in the germline V gene. CDR3 length equals 16 residues. The CDR3 DNA sequence: TGTGCCATCACCTCGGCGGGCGGGAGGGGCCCCTACGAGCAGTACTTC. Amino acid sequence: CAITSAGGRGPYEQYF.

The V and J genes are TRBV27 and TRBJ2-1; possible D gene TRBD2, 6 bases. Germline values: CDR1 MNHEY, CDR2 SMNVEV (reference sequence). Trimming removed 3 bases from V and 6 bases from J, with 15 bases in between. The CDR3 totals 15 residues. The CDR3 reads CASSFFAGLFNEQFF. For the CDR3, the DNA is TGTGCCAGCAGTTTCTTTGCGGGGTTATTCAATGAGCAGTTCTTC.

The chain links TRBV13 to TRBJ1-2; 10 nucleotides match TRBD1. CDR1 is PRHDT and CDR2 is FYEKMQ in the germline V gene (reference sequence). The V and J ends lost 5 bases and 9 bases, in that order; junction bases with no gene match: 9. The CDR3 is 14 amino acids. CDR3 sequence: CASSQLGTGERYTF. CDR3 in DNA: TGTGCCAGCAGCCAACTCGGGACAGGGGAACGCTACACCTTC.

The table lists this clone with a few counts. The chain is built from TRBV5-4 and TRBJ2-5; 9 bases align to TRBD2. CDR3 length equals 16 residues. Looked up from germline, CDR1 is SGHNT and CDR2 is YYREEE (reference sequence). With 1 base clipped from V and 1 base from J, the junction kept 5 bases outside the gene matches. CDR3 nucleotides: TGTGCCAGCAGCTTGAGGACTAGCGCAGTCCAAGAGACCCAGTACTTC. Protein: CASSLRTSAVQETQYF.

The CDR3 region is CASSYRDKLTDTQYF. CDR3 nucleotides: TGCGCCAGCAGCTACCGGGACAAACTCACAGATACGCAGTATTTT. The V call is TRBV5-1, the J call TRBJ2-3; D perhaps matches TRBD1 (6 bases). The germline CDR1 and CDR2 sequences are SGHRS and YFSETQ. The CDR3 spans 15 residues. The V end was cut by 3 bases, the J end by 2 bases, with 13 bases between.

As concerns this clone: Other nucleotide sequences in the sample specify the same CDR3. The chain has TRBV5-1 and TRBJ1-5; TRBD1 is a possible D gene (5 bases). The length of the CDR3 is 16 residues. With 4 bases removed from V and 0 bases from J, the gap between germline ends came to 14 bases. Looked up from germline, CDR1 is SGHRS and CDR2 is YFSETQ. CDR3: CASSPYGGYSNQPQHF. The CDR3 DNA is TGCGCCAGCAGCCCGTACGGGGGGTATAGCAATCAGCCCCAGCATTTT.

This rearrangement joins TRBV19 to TRBJ2-7; 10 nucleotides match TRBD2. Germline V lookup: CDR1 LNHDA, CDR2 SQIVND (reference sequence). This CDR3 has 16 amino acids. J lost 0 bases, V lost 1 base, and 3 bases had no gene match. In DNA form, the CDR3 reads TGTGCCAGTAGTATAGGGGCTAGCGGGGGCTCCTACGAGCAGTACTTC. Protein sequence: CASSIGASGGSYEQYF.

The chain uses TRBV5-1 and TRBJ2-7, with D uncertain. The germline gives CDR1 SGHRS, CDR2 YFSETQ. The CDR3 is 15 amino acids. V lost 5 bases to trimming and J lost 0 bases, with 15 bases between them. Here the CDR3 DNA reads TGCGCCAGCAGAGGTAAGGCGGAGAGCTCCTACGAGCAGTACTTC. It codes for CASRGKAESSYEQYF.

The chain joins TRBV7-2 to TRBJ2-5; unclear D gene. CDR3 length: 13 residues. The V end was cut by 1 base, the J end by 3 bases, with 6 bases between. Germline V lookup: CDR1 SGHTA, CDR2 FQGNSA. In DNA, the CDR3 is TGTGCCAGCAGCTTAGGATCGGAAGAGACCCAGTACTTC. It is translated as CASSLGSEETQYF.

There are a few counts of this clone. In nucleotides, the CDR3 is TGCGCCAGCAGCTCGGTGGTGGGGACAGGAATCACAGATACGCAGTATTTT. It translates to CASSSVVGTGITDTQYF. This chain links TRBV5-1 with TRBJ2-3; 8 bases are a match to TRBD1. CDR3 length: 17 amino acids. CDR1 is SGHRS and CDR2 is YFSETQ in the germline V gene. J was trimmed by 2 bases and V by 3 bases; bases with no gene match: 11.

V usage is TRBV15 and J usage is TRBJ1-2; D possibly corresponds to TRBD1 (5 bases). The CDR3 has 15 amino acids. V lost 0 bases to trimming and J lost 1 base, with 9 bases between them. Germline CDR1 and CDR2: LNHNV and YYDKDF (reference sequence). The CDR3 region is CATSREKQGNYGYTF. The CDR3 bases are TGTGCCACCAGCAGAGAGAAGCAGGGTAACTATGGCTACACCTTC.

There are a few counts of this clone. The CDR3 loop reads CAWMGPGQGAYEQYF. DNA for the CDR3: TGTGCCTGGATGGGTCCGGGACAGGGCGCCTACGAGCAGTACTTC. The V call is TRBV30, the J call TRBJ2-7, with 9 bases matching TRBD1. With 4 bases clipped from V and 2 bases from J, the junction kept 9 bases outside the gene matches. CDR3 size: 15 residues. The germline V gene encodes CDR1 GTSNPN and CDR2 SVGIG (reference sequence).

The V gene is TRBV27, the J gene TRBJ2-3, with TRBD2 identical over 11 bases. Germline V CDR1 and CDR2: MNHEY, SMNVEV (reference sequence). The V segment lost 8 bases and the J segment 6 bases; nucleotides outside the gene matches: 10. The CDR3 has 15 amino acids. CDR3 amino acids: CASFASGGKRDTQYF. The CDR3, as DNA: TGTGCCAGCTTCGCTAGCGGGGGGAAAAGGGATACGCAGTATTTT.

The chain joins TRBV5-8 to TRBJ1-1, with 9 positions matching TRBD1. Germline V lookup: CDR1 SGHTS, CDR2 YDEGEE. The junction had 7 bases not matched to a gene; V was cut back by 4 bases and J by 0 bases. This CDR3 contains 16 residues. CDR3 loop: CASSRDRGRMNTEAFF. The CDR3 DNA reads TGTGCCAGCAGCCGAGACAGGGGGAGAATGAACACTGAAGCTTTCTTT.

The gene calls are TRBV15 and TRBJ1-5; D not resolved. Germline CDR1 reads LNHNV; CDR2 reads YYDKDF (reference sequence). The V end was cut by 5 bases, the J end by 3 bases, with 17 bases between. CDR3 length equals 16 residues. The CDR3: CATSGNREGNNQPQHF. The CDR3 region has the DNA TGTGCCACCAGCGGAAACCGGGAAGGCAACAATCAGCCCCAGCATTTT.

This clone has just a few counts. In DNA form, the CDR3 reads TGTGCCAGCAGTTTATGGGCGACAGACTCCTACAATGAGCAGTTCTTC. This sequence encodes CASSLWATDSYNEQFF. The chain is built from TRBV28 and TRBJ2-1; D might be TRBD1 (5 bases). Germline loops: CDR1 MDHEN, CDR2 SYDVKM. With 0 bases removed from V and 0 bases from J, the gap between germline ends came to 9 bases. CDR3 length: 16 residues. Full variable domain (outside the CDR3, taken from reference TRBV28 and TRBJ2-1): DVKVTQSSRYLVKRTGEKVFLECVQDMDHENMFWYRQDPGLGLRLIYFSYDVKMKEKGDIPEGYSVSREKKERFSLILESASTNQTSMYLCASSLWATDSYNEQFFGPGTRLTVL.

The chain recombines TRBV7-9 with TRBJ2-5, with TRBD2 identical over 13 bases. CDR1 and CDR2 (germline): SEHNR, FQNEAQ (reference sequence). The junction had 14 bases not matched to a gene; V was cut back by 6 bases and J by 4 bases. The CDR3 loop spans 18 amino acids. CDR3 loop: CASRRIRGLAGVRETQYF. For the CDR3, the DNA is TGTGCCAGCAGGCGAATCCGAGGACTAGCGGGAGTTCGAGAGACCCAGTACTTC.

The V and J genes are TRBV21-1 and TRBJ2-6; TRBD2 is taken as the D call from the table, unchecked against the DNA. TRBV21-1 is a pseudogene segment. The CDR3 spans 16 residues. The CDR3, as DNA: TGTGCCAGCGCCTGGGGGGGGAACTCTGGGGCCAACGTCCTGACTTTC. Translated, it gives CASAWGGNSGANVLTF.

The chain couples TRBV9 to TRBJ2-7; D remains ambiguous. The CDR3 has 13 amino acids. The V end lost 3 bases, the J end lost 2 bases, and 9 bases lay between the germline ends. Germline V gene sequence: CDR1 SGDLS, CDR2 YYNGEE. CDR3 in DNA: TGTGCCAGCAGCGAAGCAGGAACCTACGAGCAGTACTTC. Translation: CASSEAGTYEQYF.

The gene calls are TRBV18 and TRBJ2-5, with a tentative D call TRBD1 (5 bases). The V and J ends lost 2 bases and 0 bases respectively, with 7 bases between them. CDR3 length: 14 amino acids. Germline V gives CDR1 KGHSH, CDR2 LQKENI. DNA of the CDR3: TGTGCCAGCTCACCAAGGGGCAACCAAGAGACCCAGTACTTC. Its protein product is CASSPRGNQETQYF.

The CDR3 DNA follows: TGTGCCAGCAGCTTGGTCCTTGGGGGGGGTCAGCCCCAGCATTTT. It is translated as CASSLVLGGGQPQHF. The chain combines TRBV5-5 with TRBJ1-5; possible D gene TRBD1, 5 bases. The CDR3 spans 15 residues. Trimming removed 0 bases at V and 6 bases at J, with 13 bases between. Per the germline V gene, CDR1 is SGHKS and CDR2 is YYEKEE (reference sequence).

The chain links TRBV10-1 to TRBJ2-7; 7 positions agree with TRBD2. V lost 5 bases and J lost 3; bases outside the gene matches: 4. CDR3 length: 13 residues. CDR1 and CDR2 from the germline V gene are WNHNN and SYGVQD (reference sequence). CDR3 in amino acids: CASSPPGGYEQYF. The CDR3 nucleotides read TGCGCCAGCAGTCCCCCGGGGGGCTACGAGCAGTACTTC.

V is TRBV10-3 and J is TRBJ2-5; possible D gene TRBD1, 6 bases. The ends were cut back, 2 bases at V and 1 base at J, with 8 bases in the middle. This CDR3 comprises 14 residues. Germline assignment: CDR1 ENHRY and CDR2 SYGVKD. CDR3 coding DNA: TGTGCCATCAGTGAGAACAGGGTCCAAGAGACCCAGTACTTC. Translated: CAISENRVQETQYF.

This clone turned up a few times. CDR3 sequence reads: CASSIGLASDTQYF. The CDR3 nucleotides are TGTGCCAGTAGTATAGGACTAGCTTCGGATACGCAGTATTTT. The chain links TRBV19 to TRBJ2-3, with TRBD2 matching 7 bases. Looked up from germline, CDR1 is LNHDA and CDR2 is SQIVND (reference sequence). The CDR3 covers 14 residues. V lost 1 base, J lost 6 bases, and 4 bases stayed unmatched.

V gene TRBV27 combines with J gene TRBJ1-6; 9 positions agree with TRBD1. The length of the CDR3 is 13 residues. Per the germline V gene, CDR1 is MNHEY and CDR2 is SMNVEV (reference sequence). With 7 bases clipped from V and 7 bases from J, the junction kept 2 bases outside the gene matches. The CDR3 nucleotides read TGTGCCAGCAAAACAGGGGGCAATTCACCCCTCCACTTT. As protein: CASKTGGNSPLHF.

The CDR3: CASSDSEAGTDTQYF. CDR3 sequence (DNA): TGTGCCAGCAGCGATAGTGAGGCGGGAACAGATACGCAGTATTTT. The chain links TRBV7-9 to TRBJ2-3; perhaps TRBD2 as D (6 bases). V gave up 5 bases and J gave up 3 bases, with 15 bases separating them. Germline CDR1 is SEHNR and CDR2 is FQNEAQ (reference sequence). This CDR3 spans 15 amino acids.

The chain has TRBV5-1 and TRBJ2-7, with D possibly TRBD1 on 6 matching bases. The CDR3 totals 14 residues. Per the germline V gene, CDR1 is SGHRS and CDR2 is YFSETQ. Trimming took off 5 bases at V and 4 bases at J, with 16 bases between the two ends. CDR3 DNA sequence: TGCGCCAGCAGTCCTAAGGGGGACCGGTACGAGCAGTACTTC. It codes for CASSPKGDRYEQYF.

The chain carries TRBV6-5 and TRBJ1-1; 7 nucleotides agree with TRBD1. The germline V gene encodes CDR1 MNHEY and CDR2 SVGAGI. The CDR3 loop spans 13 amino acids. The trim removed 2 bases at V and 6 bases at J, leaving 3 bases unmatched. The CDR3 sequence: CASSYRTGSEAFF. For the CDR3, the DNA is TGTGCCAGCAGTTACAGGACAGGCTCTGAAGCTTTCTTT.

The chain's CDR3 is CASSFPRTYEQYF. CDR3 nucleotides: TGTGCCAGCAGTTTTCCCCGGACTTACGAGCAGTACTTC. V is TRBV28 and J is TRBJ2-7, with D maybe TRBD2 (5 bases). Looked up from germline, CDR1 is MDHEN and CDR2 is SYDVKM. CDR3 size: 13 residues. The V end was cut by 3 bases, the J end by 4 bases, with 10 bases between.

The rearrangement uses TRBV19 and TRBJ1-5; TRBD1 might be the D (6 bases). V was cut by 5 bases and J by 4 bases, with 15 bases left in between. The germline V gene has CDR1 LNHDA and CDR2 SQIVND (reference sequence). There are 15 residues in the CDR3. CDR3: CASSQTGTNNQPQHF. Here the CDR3 DNA reads TGTGCCAGTAGTCAAACCGGGACAAATAATCAGCCCCAGCATTTT.